This T cell receptor (beta chain) was profiled in a study of T-cell memory formation after mild COVID-19. This clonotype was detected many times. Germline CDR1 reads KGHSH; CDR2 reads LQKENI. The CDR3 runs 17 residues. J lost 2 bases, V lost 1 base, and 7 bases had no gene match. MiXCR was run by TCRdb on the 5' RACE reads, yielding one entry per CDR3 protein. Among 120,000 to 150,000 distinct CDR3 sequences listed, about 6% were seen once. This clonotype was sampled from an adult woman who had mild COVID-19 (a few samples of this study predate the infection). Cell type and time point are not known. Sequencing was performed on PBMCs or a T cell subset sorted from them (not recorded which). J is TRBJ2-3 and V is TRBV18, with 9 nucleotides matching TRBD2. CDR3 bases: TGTGCCAGCTCACCACTAAATAGCGGGAGAGCCACAGATACGCAGTATTTT. This encodes CASSPLNSGRATDTQYF.